This is a list of T cell receptor beta chains from one sample in a study of OX40 agonist ivuxolimab in advanced cancers. The table came from immunoSEQ multiplex PCR; TCRdb's copy has only in-frame clones and leaves some out. The sample holds about 73,000 clones; 90% are singletons and the top ten take 0.5% to 0.55%. The material sequenced was CD4+ or CD8+ T cells sorted from blood, taken in a trial of the OX40 agonist ivuxolimab. The source is an adult with an advanced solid tumor such as melanoma, head and neck, liver or kidney cancer. The CDR3 runs from the conserved cysteine through the conserved F or W. The D gene is left open where the match is weak. Some rows mark clone size as missing; the rest say once, few, many or name a class of expanded clone.

. | few | TRBJ2-3 | TRBV28 | TGTGCCAGCAGTTCCTGGAGAGCGAGTAGCACAGATACGCAGTATTTT | CASSSWRASSTDTQYF
. | . | TRBJ1-2 | TRBV18 | TGTGCCAGCTCATCAGCCCACCAAGGAAACTATGGCTACACCTTC | CASSSAHQGNYGYTF
. | . | TRBJ2-7 | TRBV27 | TGTGCCAGCAGTTTAGTTTTCTCCTACGAGCAGTACTTC | CASSLVFSYEQYF
TRBD2 | . | TRBJ2-7 | TRBV11-2 | TGTGCCAGCAGCCGGACTAGCGGGTTGGTGTACGAGCAGTACTTC | CASSRTSGLVYEQYF
. | . | TRBJ1-4 | TRBV19 | TGTGCCAGTAGCTATGGGCAGGCAACTAATGAAAAACTGTTTTTT | CASSYGQATNEKLFF
TRBD1 | . | TRBJ2-1 | TRBV2 | TGTGCCAGCAGCGACCCGGGACAGGGGATCAACAATGAGCAGTTCTTC | CASSDPGQGINNEQFF
. | once | TRBJ2-3 | TRBV7-9 | TGTGCCAGCAGCCCGACCAGCACAGATACGCAGTATTTT | CASSPTSTDTQYF
. | . | TRBJ1-5 | TRBV28 | TGTGCCAGCAAGGACAGAAATCAGCCCCAGCATTTT | CASKDRNQPQHF
. | . | TRBJ2-6 | TRBV7-7 | TGTGCTAGCCCCCGATCTGGGGCCAACGTCCTGACTTTC | CASPRSGANVLTF
TRBD1 | . | TRBJ1-1 | TRBV6-5 | TGTGCCAGCAGTTACAGGGGGCAAACTGAAGCTTTCTTT | CASSYRGQTEAFF
TRBD2 | . | TRBJ2-5 | TRBV5-1 | TGCGCCAGCAGCCCACGGACTAGCGCCCAAGAGACCCAGTACTTC | CASSPRTSAQETQYF
. | . | TRBJ1-4 | TRBV27 | TGTGCCAGCAGTTCCGCCCCGGGTCGCTCTAATGAAAAACTGTTTTTT | CASSSAPGRSNEKLFF
. | . | TRBJ2-7 | TRBV9 | TGTGCCAGCAGCGCCAGGGGTGGGGACACCTACGAGCAGTACTTC | CASSARGGDTYEQYF
. | . | TRBJ1-4 | TRBV15 | TGTGCCACCAGGGCTGCGGTCTACGAAAAACTGTTTTTT | CATRAAVYEKLFF
TRBD1 | . | TRBJ2-7 | TRBV7-6 | TGTGCCAGCAGCTTGGGACAGATCTACGAGCAGTACTTC | CASSLGQIYEQYF
. | . | TRBJ1-2 | TRBV5-1 | TGCGCCAGCAGCTTGGGATCTCCAGATGGCTACACCTTC | CASSLGSPDGYTF
. | . | TRBJ2-1 | TRBV28 | TGTGCCAGCAGTTGGGGGGGCGATGAGCAGTTCTTC | CASSWGGDEQFF
. | . | TRBJ2-7 | TRBV7-2 | TGTGCCAGCAGCTTATTTCAGGGTTCCTACGAGCAGTACTTC | CASSLFQGSYEQYF
TRBD1 | few | TRBJ2-1 | TRBV19 | TGTGCCAGTAGTCCCCGACAGGGATTAGTTTCCTACAATGAGCAGTTCTTC | CASSPRQGLVSYNEQFF
. | . | TRBJ2-7 | TRBV15 | TGTGCCACCAGCAGAGATAGGGACTTAACCTACGAGCAGTACTTC | CATSRDRDLTYEQYF
. | . | TRBJ1-2 | TRBV15 | TGTGCCACCAGCAGTGGGACCATCGATTATGGCTACACCTTC | CATSSGTIDYGYTF
. | . | TRBJ1-2 | TRBV9 | TGTGCCAGCAGCGTAGAGGCAGCAGTTACTTATGGCTACACCTTC | CASSVEAAVTYGYTF
. | . | TRBJ2-7 | TRBV6-5 | TGTGCCAGCCGTACTTTAACGGTTAGGGAGCAGTACTTC | CASRTLTVREQYF
. | . | TRBJ2-7 | TRBV7-6 | TGTGCCAGCAGCTTAAGGAACGCCATCTACGAGCAGTACTTC | CASSLRNAIYEQYF
. | . | TRBJ2-4 | TRBV9 | TGTGCCAGCAGCGGCAGGGACAAAAACATTCAGTACTTC | CASSGRDKNIQYF
TRBD1 | . | TRBJ2-2 | TRBV5-1 | TGCGCCAGCAGCTTGAACAGGGGGAGCGACAACACCGGGGAGCTGTTTTTT | CASSLNRGSDNTGELFF
. | few | TRBJ1-2 | TRBV6-5 | TGTGCCAGCAGAACGGGGCCGACGGCTAACTATGGCTACACCTTC | CASRTGPTANYGYTF
. | . | TRBJ1-2 | TRBV7-2 | TGTGCCAGCAGCTTGGACACAACCTCTAACTATGGCTACACCTTC | CASSLDTTSNYGYTF
TRBD2 | . | TRBJ2-1 | TRBV5-4 | TGTGCCAGCAGCTCCGGACTAGCGGACAATGAGCAGTTCTTC | CASSSGLADNEQFF